The clone carrying this T cell receptor (beta chain) was found a few times. Its antigen is not known. Per the germline V gene, CDR1 is SGHRS and CDR2 is YFSETQ. The CDR3 consists of 15 residues. The V gene end was trimmed by 6 bases and the J gene end by 2 bases; junction bases not matched to a gene: 7. The source of the sample is a study of response to subunit inactivated influenza vaccine. Whole-study findings and limits: It was suggested by the authors that few new T cells are recruited by each seasonal influenza vaccination.

MiXCR, applied by TCRdb to the RT-PCR reads, yields one record per CDR3 protein. The profile shows around 790,000 distinct CDR3 sequences, approximately 21% of them singletons. The rearrangement links TRBV5-1 to TRBJ2-5, with 10 nucleotides matching TRBD2. The clonotype was recovered from a man aged 45-65 years who received an inactivated influenza vaccine. The material sequenced was PBMCs from blood, taken around 5 days after vaccination. The CDR3 DNA reads as TGCGCCAGCACCCGGACTAGCGGAAAACAAGAGACCCAGTACTTC. It codes for CASTRTSGKQETQYF.